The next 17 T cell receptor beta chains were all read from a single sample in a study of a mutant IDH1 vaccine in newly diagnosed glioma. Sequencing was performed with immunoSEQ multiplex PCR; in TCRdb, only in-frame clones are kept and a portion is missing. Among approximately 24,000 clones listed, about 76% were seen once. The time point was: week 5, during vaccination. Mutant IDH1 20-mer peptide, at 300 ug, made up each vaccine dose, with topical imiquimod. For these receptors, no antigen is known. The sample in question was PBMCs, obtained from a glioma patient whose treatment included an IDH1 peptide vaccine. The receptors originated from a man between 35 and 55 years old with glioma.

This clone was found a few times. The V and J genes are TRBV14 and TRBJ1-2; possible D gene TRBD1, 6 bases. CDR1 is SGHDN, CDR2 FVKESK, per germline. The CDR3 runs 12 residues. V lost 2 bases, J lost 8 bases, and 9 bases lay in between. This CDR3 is CASSQNRVGYTF. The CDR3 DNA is TGTGCCAGCAGCCAAAACAGGGTCGGCTACACCTTC.

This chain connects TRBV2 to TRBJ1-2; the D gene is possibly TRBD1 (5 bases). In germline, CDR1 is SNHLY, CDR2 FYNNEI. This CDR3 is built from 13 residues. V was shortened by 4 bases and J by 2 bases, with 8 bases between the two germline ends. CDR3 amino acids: CASSGQTNYGYTF. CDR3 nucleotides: TGTGCCAGCAGTGGACAGACGAACTATGGCTACACCTTC.

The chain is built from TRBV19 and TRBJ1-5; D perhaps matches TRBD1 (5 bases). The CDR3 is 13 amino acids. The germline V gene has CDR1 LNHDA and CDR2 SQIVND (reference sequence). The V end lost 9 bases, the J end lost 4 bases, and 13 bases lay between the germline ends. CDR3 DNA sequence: TGTGCCAGCCTTGACAGCGAAAATCAGCCCCAGCATTTT. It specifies CASLDSENQPQHF.

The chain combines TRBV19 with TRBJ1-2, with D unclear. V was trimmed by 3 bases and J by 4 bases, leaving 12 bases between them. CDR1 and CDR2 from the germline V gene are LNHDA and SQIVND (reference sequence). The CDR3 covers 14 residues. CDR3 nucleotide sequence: TGTGCCAGTAGTATGCGGGGTTATGGCTATGGCTACACCTTC. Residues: CASSMRGYGYGYTF. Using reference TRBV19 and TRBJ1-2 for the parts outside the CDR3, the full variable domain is DGGITQSPKYLFRKEGQNVTLSCEQNLNHDAMYWYRQDPGQGLRLIYYSQIVNDFQKGDIAEGYSVSREKKESFPLTVTSAQKNPTAFYLCASSMRGYGYGYTFGSGTRLTVV.

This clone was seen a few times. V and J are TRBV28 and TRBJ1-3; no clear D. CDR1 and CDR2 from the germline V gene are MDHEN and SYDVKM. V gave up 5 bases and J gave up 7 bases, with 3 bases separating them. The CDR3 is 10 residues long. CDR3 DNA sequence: TGTGCCAGCAGTGCTAACACCATATATTTT. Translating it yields CASSANTIYF.

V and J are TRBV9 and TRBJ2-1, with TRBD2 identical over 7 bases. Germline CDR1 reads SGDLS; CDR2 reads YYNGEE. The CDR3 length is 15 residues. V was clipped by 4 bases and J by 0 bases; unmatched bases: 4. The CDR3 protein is CASSPPGGSYNEQFF. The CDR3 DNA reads TGTGCCAGCAGCCCCCCGGGGGGCTCCTACAATGAGCAGTTCTTC.

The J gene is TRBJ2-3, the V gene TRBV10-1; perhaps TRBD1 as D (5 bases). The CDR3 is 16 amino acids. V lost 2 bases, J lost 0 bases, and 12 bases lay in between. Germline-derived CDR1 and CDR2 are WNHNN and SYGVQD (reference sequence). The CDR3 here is CASSERQSSSTDTQYF. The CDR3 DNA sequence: TGCGCCAGCAGTGAGAGACAGTCTTCTAGCACAGATACGCAGTATTTT.

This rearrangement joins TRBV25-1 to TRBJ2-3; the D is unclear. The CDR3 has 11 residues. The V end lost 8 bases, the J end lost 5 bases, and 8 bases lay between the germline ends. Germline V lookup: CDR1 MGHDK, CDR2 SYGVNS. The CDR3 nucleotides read TGTGCCAGCCGAGAGCGAGATACGCAGTATTTT. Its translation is CASRERDTQYF. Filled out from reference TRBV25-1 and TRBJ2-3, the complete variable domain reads EADIYQTPRYLVIGTGKKITLECSQTMGHDKMYWYQQDPGMELHLIHYSYGVNSTEKGDLSSESTVSRIRTEHFPLTLESARPSHTSQYLCASRERDTQYFGPGTRLTVL.

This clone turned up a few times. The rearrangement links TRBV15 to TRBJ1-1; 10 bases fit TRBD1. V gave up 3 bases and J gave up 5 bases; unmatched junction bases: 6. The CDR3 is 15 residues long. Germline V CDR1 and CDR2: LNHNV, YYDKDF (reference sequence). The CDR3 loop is CATSSLDRGRTEAFF. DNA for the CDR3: TGTGCCACCAGCAGTTTAGACAGGGGGCGGACTGAAGCTTTCTTT.

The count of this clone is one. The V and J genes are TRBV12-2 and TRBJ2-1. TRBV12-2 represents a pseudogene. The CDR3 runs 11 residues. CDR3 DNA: TGTGCAAGTCGCTACCTTACTGAGCAGTTCTTC. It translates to CASRYLTEQFF.

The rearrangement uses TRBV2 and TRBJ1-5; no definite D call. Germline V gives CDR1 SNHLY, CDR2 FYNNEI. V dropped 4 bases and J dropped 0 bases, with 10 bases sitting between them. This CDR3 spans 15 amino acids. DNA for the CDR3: TGTGCCAGCAGTGCCGGGCAAATTAGCAATCAGCCCCAGCATTTT. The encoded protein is CASSAGQISNQPQHF.

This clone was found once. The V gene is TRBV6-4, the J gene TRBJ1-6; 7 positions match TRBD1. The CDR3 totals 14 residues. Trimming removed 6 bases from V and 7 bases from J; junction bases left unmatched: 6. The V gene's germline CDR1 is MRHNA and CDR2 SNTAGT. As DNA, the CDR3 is TGTGCCAGCAGAGGGACAGACTTGAATTCACCCCTCCACTTT. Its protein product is CASRGTDLNSPLHF.

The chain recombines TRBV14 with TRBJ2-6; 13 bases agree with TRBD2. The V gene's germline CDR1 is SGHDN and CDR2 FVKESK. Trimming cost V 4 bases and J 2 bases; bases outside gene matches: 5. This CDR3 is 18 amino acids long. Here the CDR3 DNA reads TGTGCCAGCAGCCGCCTAGGACTAGCGGGAGCTGGGGCCAACGTCCTGACTTTC. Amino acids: CASSRLGLAGAGANVLTF.

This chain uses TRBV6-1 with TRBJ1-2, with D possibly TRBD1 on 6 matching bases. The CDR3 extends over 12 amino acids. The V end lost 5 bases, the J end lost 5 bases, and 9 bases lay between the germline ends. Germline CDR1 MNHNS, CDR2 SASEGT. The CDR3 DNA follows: TGTGCCAGCAGTCCCACAGGGTATGGCTACACCTTC. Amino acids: CASSPTGYGYTF.

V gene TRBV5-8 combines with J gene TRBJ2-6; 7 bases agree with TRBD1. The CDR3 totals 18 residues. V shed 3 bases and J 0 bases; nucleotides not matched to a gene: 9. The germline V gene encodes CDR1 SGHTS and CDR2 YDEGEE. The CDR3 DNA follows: TGTGCCAGCAGCTCTCGTAGGACAGGATACTCTGGGGCCAACGTCCTGACTTTC. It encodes CASSSRRTGYSGANVLTF.

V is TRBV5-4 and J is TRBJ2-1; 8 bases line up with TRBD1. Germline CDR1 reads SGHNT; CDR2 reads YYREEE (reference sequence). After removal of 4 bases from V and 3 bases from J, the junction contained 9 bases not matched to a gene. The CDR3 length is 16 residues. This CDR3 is CASSPVPGQVYNEQFF. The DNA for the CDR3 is TGTGCCAGCAGCCCCGTACCGGGACAGGTCTACAATGAGCAGTTCTTC.

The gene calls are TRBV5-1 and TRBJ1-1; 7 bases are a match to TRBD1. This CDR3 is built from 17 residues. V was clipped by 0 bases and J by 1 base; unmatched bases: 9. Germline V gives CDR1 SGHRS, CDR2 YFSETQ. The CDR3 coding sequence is TGCGCCAGCAGCTTGGCCATTACACGGGACAGGAACACTGAAGCTTTCTTT. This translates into CASSLAITRDRNTEAFF. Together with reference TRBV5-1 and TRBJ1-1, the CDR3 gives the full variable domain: KAGVTQTPRYLIKTRGQQVTLSCSPISGHRSVSWYQQTPGQGLQFLFEYFSETQRNKGNFPGRFSGRQFSNSRSEMNVSTLELGDSALYLCASSLAITRDRNTEAFFGQGTRLTVV.